A selection of T cell receptor beta chains follows, all from one sample in a study of T cell responses to AZD1222 COVID-19 vaccine. TCRdb keeps only in-frame clones here, not all; method: immunoSEQ multiplex PCR. The sample lists some 120,000 clones; more than 85% were seen once. Specimen: peripheral blood, collected on day 0 of AZD1222 vaccination. The receptors here all came from an adult in good health. The CDR3 runs from the conserved cysteine through the conserved F or W. The D gene is left open where the match is weak. A clone size is listed for some rows: how often the clone was seen (once, few, many), or a class if it is expanded.

cdr3_aa: CASSLGSVPGPQHF
cdr3_nt: TGTGCCAGCAGCTTAGGGTCTGTTCCGGGGCCCCAGCATTTT
j_call: TRBJ1-5
clone_size: .
d_call: .
v_call: TRBV7-9

cdr3_aa: CAWSMGAGPQETQYF
cdr3_nt: TGTGCCTGGAGCATGGGGGCGGGTCCCCAAGAGACCCAGTACTTC
j_call: TRBJ2-5
clone_size: .
d_call: .
v_call: TRBV30

cdr3_aa: CASLIKAGDYNEQFF
cdr3_nt: TGTGCCAGTCTTATTAAAGCGGGAGATTACAATGAGCAGTTCTTC
j_call: TRBJ2-1
clone_size: .
d_call: TRBD2
v_call: TRBV7-2

cdr3_aa: CASSGDSQETQYF
cdr3_nt: TGTGCCAGCAGTGGGGACAGTCAAGAGACCCAGTACTTC
j_call: TRBJ2-5
clone_size: .
d_call: TRBD1
v_call: TRBV2

cdr3_aa: CASTLARTANYNEQFF
cdr3_nt: TGTGCCAGCACCCTAGCCCGGACAGCCAATTACAATGAGCAGTTCTTC
j_call: TRBJ2-1
clone_size: .
d_call: .
v_call: TRBV7-9

cdr3_aa: CASSLHFETSSYEQYF
cdr3_nt: TGCGCCAGCAGCCTACACTTTGAGACTAGTTCCTACGAGCAGTACTTC
j_call: TRBJ2-7
clone_size: .
d_call: .
v_call: TRBV4-3

cdr3_aa: CASSWGREQYF
cdr3_nt: TGTGCCAGCAGCTGGGGGCGCGAGCAGTACTTC
j_call: TRBJ2-7
clone_size: few
d_call: .
v_call: TRBV7-9

cdr3_aa: CASSPWNSPLHF
cdr3_nt: TGTGCCAGCAGCCCCTGGAATTCACCCCTCCACTTT
j_call: TRBJ1-6
clone_size: .
d_call: .
v_call: TRBV7-2

cdr3_aa: CASSPPSDTEAFF
cdr3_nt: TGTGCCAGTAGCCCCCCCAGTGACACTGAAGCTTTCTTT
j_call: TRBJ1-1
clone_size: .
d_call: .
v_call: TRBV19

cdr3_aa: CASSQGALNTGELFF
cdr3_nt: TGTGCCAGCAGCCAGGGGGCCCTGAACACCGGGGAGCTGTTTTTT
j_call: TRBJ2-2
clone_size: .
d_call: .
v_call: TRBV3-1/TRBV3-2

cdr3_aa: CASSVVGKLEAFF
cdr3_nt: TGTGCCAGCAGCGTAGTGGGAAAACTTGAAGCTTTCTTT
j_call: TRBJ1-1
clone_size: once
d_call: .
v_call: TRBV9

cdr3_aa: CASSRRGLGSYEQYF
cdr3_nt: TGTGCCAGCAGCCGAAGAGGATTAGGCTCCTACGAGCAGTACTTC
j_call: TRBJ2-7
clone_size: .
d_call: .
v_call: TRBV5-4

cdr3_aa: CASSLNLATGEQFF
cdr3_nt: TGTGCCAGCAGCTTGAACCTAGCGACAGGTGAGCAGTTCTTC
j_call: TRBJ2-1
clone_size: .
d_call: .
v_call: TRBV7-2

cdr3_aa: CASSYAVAQSWGGEQYF
cdr3_nt: TGTGCCAGCAGTTACGCGGTCGCCCAGTCTTGGGGAGGGGAGCAGTACTTC
j_call: TRBJ2-7
clone_size: .
d_call: TRBD2
v_call: TRBV6-2/TRBV6-3

cdr3_aa: CASSFGSYNEQFF
cdr3_nt: TGCGCCAGCAGCTTTGGCTCCTACAATGAGCAGTTCTTC
j_call: TRBJ2-1
clone_size: .
d_call: .
v_call: TRBV5-1

cdr3_aa: CASSFGRGLDGYTF
cdr3_nt: TGTGCCAGCAGTTTTGGGAGGGGTTTGGATGGCTACACCTTC
j_call: TRBJ1-2
clone_size: .
d_call: .
v_call: TRBV27

cdr3_aa: CASSKQGSNEKLFF
cdr3_nt: TGTGCCAGCTCTAAACAGGGGTCTAATGAAAAACTGTTTTTT
j_call: TRBJ1-4
clone_size: .
d_call: TRBD1
v_call: TRBV18

cdr3_aa: CASSDRLNTEAFF
cdr3_nt: TGTGCCAGCTCGGACAGACTGAACACTGAAGCTTTCTTT
j_call: TRBJ1-1
clone_size: .
d_call: .
v_call: TRBV2

cdr3_aa: CASSYRTSGSSNEQFF
cdr3_nt: TGTGCCAGCAGCTACAGGACTAGCGGGTCGAGCAATGAGCAGTTCTTC
j_call: TRBJ2-1
clone_size: .
d_call: TRBD2
v_call: TRBV7-9

cdr3_aa: CASSRVAEQFF
cdr3_nt: TGTGCCAGCAGCAGGGTTGCTGAGCAGTTCTTC
j_call: TRBJ2-1
clone_size: .
d_call: .
v_call: TRBV5-5